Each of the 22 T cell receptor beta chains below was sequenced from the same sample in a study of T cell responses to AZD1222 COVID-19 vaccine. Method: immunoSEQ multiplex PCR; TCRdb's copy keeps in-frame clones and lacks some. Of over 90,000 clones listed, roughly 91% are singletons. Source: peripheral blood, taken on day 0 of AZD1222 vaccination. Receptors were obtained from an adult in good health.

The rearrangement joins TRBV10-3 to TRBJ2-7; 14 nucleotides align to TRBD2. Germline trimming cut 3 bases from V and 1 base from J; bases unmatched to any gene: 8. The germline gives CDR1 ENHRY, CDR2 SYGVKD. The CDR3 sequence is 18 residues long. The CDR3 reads CAISDPGLAGVRSYEQYF. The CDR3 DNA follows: TGTGCCATCAGTGATCCGGGACTAGCGGGAGTGAGATCCTACGAGCAGTACTTC.

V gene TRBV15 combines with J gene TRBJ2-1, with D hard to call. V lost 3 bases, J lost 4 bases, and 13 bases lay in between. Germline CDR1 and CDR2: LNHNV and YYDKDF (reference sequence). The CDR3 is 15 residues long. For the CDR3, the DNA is TGTGCCACCAGCAGGGATATAACTAATTACAATGAGCAGTTCTTC. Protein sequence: CATSRDITNYNEQFF.

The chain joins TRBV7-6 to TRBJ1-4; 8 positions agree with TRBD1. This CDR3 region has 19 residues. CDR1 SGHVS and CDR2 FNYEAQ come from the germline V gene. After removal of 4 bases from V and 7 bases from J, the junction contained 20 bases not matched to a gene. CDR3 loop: CASSSPRGQARVGGEKLFF. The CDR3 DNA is TGTGCCAGCAGCTCACCGAGGGGACAGGCGAGGGTGGGGGGTGAAAAACTGTTTTTT.

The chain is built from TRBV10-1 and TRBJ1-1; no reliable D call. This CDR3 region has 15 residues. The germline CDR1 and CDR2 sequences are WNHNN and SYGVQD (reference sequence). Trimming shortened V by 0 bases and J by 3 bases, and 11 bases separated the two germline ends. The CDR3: CASSESGRLDTEAFF. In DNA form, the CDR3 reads TGCGCCAGCAGTGAGTCCGGAAGACTGGACACTGAAGCTTTCTTT.

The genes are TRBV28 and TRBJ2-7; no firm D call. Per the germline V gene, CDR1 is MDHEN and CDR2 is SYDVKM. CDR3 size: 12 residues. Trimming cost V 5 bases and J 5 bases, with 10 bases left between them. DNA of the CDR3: TGTGCCAGCAGTCAACAAACAAACGAGCAGTACTTC. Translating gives CASSQQTNEQYF.

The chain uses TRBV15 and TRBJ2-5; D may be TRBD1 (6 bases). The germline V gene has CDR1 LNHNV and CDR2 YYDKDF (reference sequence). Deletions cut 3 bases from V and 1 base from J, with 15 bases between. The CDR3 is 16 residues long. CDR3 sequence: CATSRGARAVQETQYF. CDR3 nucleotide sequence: TGTGCCACCAGCAGGGGGGCAAGGGCCGTCCAAGAGACCCAGTACTTC.

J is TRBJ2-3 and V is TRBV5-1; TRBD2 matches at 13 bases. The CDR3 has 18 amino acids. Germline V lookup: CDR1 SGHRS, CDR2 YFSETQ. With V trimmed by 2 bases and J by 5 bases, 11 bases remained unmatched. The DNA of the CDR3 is TGCGCCAGCAGCTTTCCCGGGACTAGCGGGACGAGGGGAGATACGCAGTATTTT. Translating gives CASSFPGTSGTRGDTQYF.

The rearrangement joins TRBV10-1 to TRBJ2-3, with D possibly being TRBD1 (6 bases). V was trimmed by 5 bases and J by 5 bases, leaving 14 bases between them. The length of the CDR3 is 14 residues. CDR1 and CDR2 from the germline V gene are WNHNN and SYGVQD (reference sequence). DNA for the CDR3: TGCGCCAGCAGTCCTAGGGGGTCTGTAGATACGCAGTATTTT. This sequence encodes CASSPRGSVDTQYF.

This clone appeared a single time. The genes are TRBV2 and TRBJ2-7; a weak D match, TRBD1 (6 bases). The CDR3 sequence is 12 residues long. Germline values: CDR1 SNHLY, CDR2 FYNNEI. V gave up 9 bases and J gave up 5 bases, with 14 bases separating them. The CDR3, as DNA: TGTGCCAGAGGGGGAAGGGCGGACGAGCAGTACTTC. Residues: CARGGRADEQYF.

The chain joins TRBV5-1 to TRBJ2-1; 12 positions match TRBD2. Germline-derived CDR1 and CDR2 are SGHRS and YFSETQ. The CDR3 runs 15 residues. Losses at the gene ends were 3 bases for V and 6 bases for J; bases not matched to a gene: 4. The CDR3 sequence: CASSSTSGSFNEQFF. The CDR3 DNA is TGCGCCAGCAGCTCGACTAGCGGGAGTTTCAATGAGCAGTTCTTC. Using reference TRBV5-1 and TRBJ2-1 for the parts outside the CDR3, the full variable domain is KAGVTQTPRYLIKTRGQQVTLSCSPISGHRSVSWYQQTPGQGLQFLFEYFSETQRNKGNFPGRFSGRQFSNSRSEMNVSTLELGDSALYLCASSSTSGSFNEQFFGPGTRLTVL.

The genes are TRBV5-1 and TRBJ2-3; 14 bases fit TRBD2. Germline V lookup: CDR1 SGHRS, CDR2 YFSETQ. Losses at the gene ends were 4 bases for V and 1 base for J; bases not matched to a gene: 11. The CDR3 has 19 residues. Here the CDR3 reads CASSQGLAGVFSGTDTQYF. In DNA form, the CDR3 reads TGCGCCAGCAGCCAGGGACTAGCGGGAGTGTTCAGCGGCACAGATACGCAGTATTTT.

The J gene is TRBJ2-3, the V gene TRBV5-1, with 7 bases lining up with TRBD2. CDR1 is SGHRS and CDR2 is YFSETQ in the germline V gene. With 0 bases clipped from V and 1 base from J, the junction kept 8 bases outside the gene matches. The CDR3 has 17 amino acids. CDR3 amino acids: CASSLEGGRAGTDTQYF. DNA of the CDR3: TGCGCCAGCAGCTTGGAGGGAGGGAGGGCCGGCACAGATACGCAGTATTTT.

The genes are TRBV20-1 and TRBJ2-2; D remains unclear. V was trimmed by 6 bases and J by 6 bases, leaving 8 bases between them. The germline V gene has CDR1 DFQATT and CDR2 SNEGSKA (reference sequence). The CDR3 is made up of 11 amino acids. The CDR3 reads CSAPKSGELFF. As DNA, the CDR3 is TGCAGTGCCCCTAAGTCCGGGGAGCTGTTTTTT.

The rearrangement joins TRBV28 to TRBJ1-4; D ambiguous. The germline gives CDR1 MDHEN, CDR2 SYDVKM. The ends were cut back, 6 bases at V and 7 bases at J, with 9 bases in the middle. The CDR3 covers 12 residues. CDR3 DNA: TGTGCCAGCAGCGTTGGGCGTGAAAAACTGTTTTTT. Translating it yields CASSVGREKLFF. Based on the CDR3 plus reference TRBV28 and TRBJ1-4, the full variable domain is DVKVTQSSRYLVKRTGEKVFLECVQDMDHENMFWYRQDPGLGLRLIYFSYDVKMKEKGDIPEGYSVSREKKERFSLILESASTNQTSMYLCASSVGREKLFFGSGTQLSVL.

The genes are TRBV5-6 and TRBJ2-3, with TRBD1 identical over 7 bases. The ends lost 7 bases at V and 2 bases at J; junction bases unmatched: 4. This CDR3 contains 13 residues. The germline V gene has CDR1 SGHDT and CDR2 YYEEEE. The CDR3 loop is CASQGENTDTQYF. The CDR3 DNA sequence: TGTGCCAGCCAGGGGGAAAACACAGATACGCAGTATTTT.

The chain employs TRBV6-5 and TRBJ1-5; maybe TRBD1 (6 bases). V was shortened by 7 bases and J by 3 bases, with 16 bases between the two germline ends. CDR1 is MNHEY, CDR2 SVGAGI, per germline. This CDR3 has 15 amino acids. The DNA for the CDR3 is TGTGCCAGCACCCCGACAGGCCCCCCCAATCAGCCCCAGCATTTT. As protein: CASTPTGPPNQPQHF.

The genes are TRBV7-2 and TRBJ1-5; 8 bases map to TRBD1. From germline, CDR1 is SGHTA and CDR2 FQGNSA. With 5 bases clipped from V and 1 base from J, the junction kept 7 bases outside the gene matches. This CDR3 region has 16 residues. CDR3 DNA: TGTGCCAGCAGCCAACAGGGGGGCGCAAGCAATCAGCCCCAGCATTTT. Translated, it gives CASSQQGGASNQPQHF.

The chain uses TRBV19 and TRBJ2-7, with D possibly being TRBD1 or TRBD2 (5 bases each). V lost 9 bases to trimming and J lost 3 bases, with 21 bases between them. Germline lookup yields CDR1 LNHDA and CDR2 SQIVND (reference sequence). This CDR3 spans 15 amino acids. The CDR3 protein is CASSISGQGDYEQYF. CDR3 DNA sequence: TGTGCCAGCTCGATCTCGGGGCAGGGAGACTACGAGCAGTACTTC.

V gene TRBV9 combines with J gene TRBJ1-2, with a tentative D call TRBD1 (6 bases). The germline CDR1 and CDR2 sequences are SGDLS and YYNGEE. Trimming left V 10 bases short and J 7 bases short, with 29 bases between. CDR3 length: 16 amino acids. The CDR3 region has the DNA TGTGCCGGGGACTTCGGGCAGGGGAACAAAGTGGGTGGCTACACCTTC. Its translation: CAGDFGQGNKVGGYTF.

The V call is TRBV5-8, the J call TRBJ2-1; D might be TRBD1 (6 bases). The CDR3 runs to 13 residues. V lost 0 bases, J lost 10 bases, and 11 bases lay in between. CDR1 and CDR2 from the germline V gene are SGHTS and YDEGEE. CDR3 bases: TGTGCCAGCAGCTTGGAACAGGGTACCGAGCAGTTCTTC. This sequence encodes CASSLEQGTEQFF.

The CDR3 loop reads CASSPEDIVTYGYTF. The CDR3 DNA reads TGTGCCAGCAGCCCCGAAGACATAGTGACCTATGGCTACACCTTC. The chain links TRBV9 to TRBJ1-2; D unclear. Looked up from germline, CDR1 is SGDLS and CDR2 is YYNGEE. Trimming shortened V by 4 bases and J by 4 bases, and 17 bases separated the two germline ends. This CDR3 contains 15 residues.

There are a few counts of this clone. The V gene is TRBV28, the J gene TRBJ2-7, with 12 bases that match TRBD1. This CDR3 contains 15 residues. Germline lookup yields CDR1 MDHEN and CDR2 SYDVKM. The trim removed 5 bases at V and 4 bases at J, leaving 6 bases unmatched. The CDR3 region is CASSPPGQGAYEQYF. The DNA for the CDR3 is TGTGCCAGCAGTCCACCGGGACAGGGGGCTTACGAGCAGTACTTC.